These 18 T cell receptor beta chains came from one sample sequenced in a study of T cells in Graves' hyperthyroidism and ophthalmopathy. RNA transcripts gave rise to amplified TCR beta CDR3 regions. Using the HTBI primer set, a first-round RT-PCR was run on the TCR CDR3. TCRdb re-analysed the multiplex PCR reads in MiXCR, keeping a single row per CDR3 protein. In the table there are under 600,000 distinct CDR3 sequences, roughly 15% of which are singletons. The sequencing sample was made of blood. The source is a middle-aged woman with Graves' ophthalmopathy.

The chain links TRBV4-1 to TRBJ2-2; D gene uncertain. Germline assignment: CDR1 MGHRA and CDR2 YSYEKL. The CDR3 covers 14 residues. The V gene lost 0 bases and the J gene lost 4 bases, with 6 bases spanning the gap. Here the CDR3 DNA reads TGCGCCAGCAGCCAAGATCCGGGCACCGGGGAGCTGTTTTTT. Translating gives CASSQDPGTGELFF.

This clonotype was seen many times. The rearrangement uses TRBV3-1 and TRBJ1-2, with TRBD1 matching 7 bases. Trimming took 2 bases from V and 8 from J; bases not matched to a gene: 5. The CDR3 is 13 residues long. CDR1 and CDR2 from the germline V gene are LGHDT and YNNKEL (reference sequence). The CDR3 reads CASSQPGTVGYTF. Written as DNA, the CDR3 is TGTGCCAGCAGCCAACCTGGGACAGTAGGCTACACCTTC. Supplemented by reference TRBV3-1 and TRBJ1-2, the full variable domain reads DTAVSQTPKYLVTQMGNDKSIKCEQNLGHDTMYWYKQDSKKFLKIMFSYNNKELIINETVPNRFSPKSPDKAHLNLHINSLELGDSAVYFCASSQPGTVGYTFGSGTRLTVV.

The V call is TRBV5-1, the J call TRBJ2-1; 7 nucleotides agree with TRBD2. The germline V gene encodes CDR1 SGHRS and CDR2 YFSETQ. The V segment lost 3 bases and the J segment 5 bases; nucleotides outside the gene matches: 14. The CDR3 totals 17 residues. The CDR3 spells CASSSGRVAPLNNEQFF. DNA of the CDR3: TGCGCCAGCAGCTCGGGGAGGGTAGCCCCGCTTAACAATGAGCAGTTCTTC.

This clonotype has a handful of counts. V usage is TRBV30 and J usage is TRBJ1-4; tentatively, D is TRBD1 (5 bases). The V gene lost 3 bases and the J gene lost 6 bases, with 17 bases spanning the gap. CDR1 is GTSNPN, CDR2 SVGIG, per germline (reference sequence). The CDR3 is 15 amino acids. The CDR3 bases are TGTGCCTGGAGCCCCATCCCGACAGCTCATGAAAAACTGTTTTTT. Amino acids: CAWSPIPTAHEKLFF.

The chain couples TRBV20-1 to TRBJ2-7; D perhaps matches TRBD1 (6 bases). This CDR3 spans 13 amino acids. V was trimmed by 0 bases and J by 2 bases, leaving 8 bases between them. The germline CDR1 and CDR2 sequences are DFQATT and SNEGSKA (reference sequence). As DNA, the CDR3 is TGCAGTGCTAGAGATACAGGGACCTACGAGCAGTACTTC. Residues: CSARDTGTYEQYF.

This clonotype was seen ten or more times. This CDR3 reads CAATSGRAEETQYF. In DNA, the CDR3 is TGTGCCGCCACTAGCGGGAGGGCCGAGGAGACCCAGTACTTC. V usage is TRBV10-3 and J usage is TRBJ2-5, with 13 nucleotides matching TRBD2. The CDR3 extends over 14 amino acids. V gave up 11 bases and J gave up 5 bases; unmatched junction bases: 8. From germline, CDR1 is ENHRY and CDR2 SYGVKD.

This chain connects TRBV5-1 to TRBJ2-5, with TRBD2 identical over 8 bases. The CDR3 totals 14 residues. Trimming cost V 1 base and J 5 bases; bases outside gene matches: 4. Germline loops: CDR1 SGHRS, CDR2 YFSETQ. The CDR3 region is CASSLYASGETQYF. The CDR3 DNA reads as TGCGCCAGCAGCTTGTACGCTAGCGGGGAGACCCAGTACTTC.

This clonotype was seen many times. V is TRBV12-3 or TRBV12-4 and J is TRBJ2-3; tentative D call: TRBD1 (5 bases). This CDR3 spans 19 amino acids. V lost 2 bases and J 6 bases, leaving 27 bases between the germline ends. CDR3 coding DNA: TGTGCCAGCAGTTTAAATCTTAGGGGCCTGTCAAGCGTTTGGGATACGCAGTATTTT. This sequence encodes CASSLNLRGLSSVWDTQYF.

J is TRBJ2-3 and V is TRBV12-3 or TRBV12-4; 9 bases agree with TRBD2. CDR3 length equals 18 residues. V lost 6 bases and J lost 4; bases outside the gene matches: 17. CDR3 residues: CASSTDVPGLAAADTQYF. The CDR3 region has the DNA TGTGCCAGCAGCACAGATGTACCGGGACTAGCAGCGGCAGATACGCAGTATTTT.

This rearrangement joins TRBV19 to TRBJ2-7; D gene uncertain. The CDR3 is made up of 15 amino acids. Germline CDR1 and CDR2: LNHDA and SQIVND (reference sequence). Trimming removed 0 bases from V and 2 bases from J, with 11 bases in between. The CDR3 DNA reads TGTGCCAGTAGTATAGATCTACGCGGAGCCTACGAGCAGTACTTC. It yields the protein CASSIDLRGAYEQYF.

CDR3 bases: TGCGCCAGCAGCTTGTATCTTGGGGCTGAAGCTTTCTTT. Its protein product is CASSLYLGAEAFF. This chain links TRBV5-1 with TRBJ1-1; D ambiguous. CDR3 length: 13 amino acids. Germline lookup yields CDR1 SGHRS and CDR2 YFSETQ. The V end was cut by 1 base, the J end by 6 bases, with 10 bases between.

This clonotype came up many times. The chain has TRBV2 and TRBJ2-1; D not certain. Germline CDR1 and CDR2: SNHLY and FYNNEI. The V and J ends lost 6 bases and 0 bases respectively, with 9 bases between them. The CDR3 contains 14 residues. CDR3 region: CASRQPLSYNEQFF. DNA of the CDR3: TGTGCCAGCAGACAGCCACTCTCCTACAATGAGCAGTTCTTC.

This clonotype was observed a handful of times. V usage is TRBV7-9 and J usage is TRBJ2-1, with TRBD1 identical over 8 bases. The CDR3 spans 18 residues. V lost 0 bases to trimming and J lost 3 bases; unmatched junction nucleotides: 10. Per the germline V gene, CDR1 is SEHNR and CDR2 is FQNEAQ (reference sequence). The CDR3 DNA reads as TGTGCCAGCAGCTTAGCCCCGGGTGCCAGGGGGCTCTACAATGAGCAGTTCTTC. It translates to CASSLAPGARGLYNEQFF. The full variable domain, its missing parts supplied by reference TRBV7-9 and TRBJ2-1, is DTGVSQNPRHKITKRGQNVTFRCDPISEHNRLYWYRQTLGQGPEFLTYFQNEAQLEKSRLLSDRFSAERPKGSFSTLEIQRTEQGDSAMYLCASSLAPGARGLYNEQFFGPGTRLTVL.

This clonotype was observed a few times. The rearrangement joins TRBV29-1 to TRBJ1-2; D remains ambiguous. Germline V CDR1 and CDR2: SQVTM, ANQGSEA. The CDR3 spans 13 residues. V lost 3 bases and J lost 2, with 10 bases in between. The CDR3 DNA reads TGCAGCGTTGAGATCCGGGAGAACTATGGCTACACCTTC. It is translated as CSVEIRENYGYTF.

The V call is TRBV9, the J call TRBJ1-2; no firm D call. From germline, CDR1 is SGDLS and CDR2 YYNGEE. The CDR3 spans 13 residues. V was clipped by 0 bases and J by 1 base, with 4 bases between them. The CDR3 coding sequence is TGTGCCAGCAGCGTAGTAGATAACTATGGCTACACCTTC. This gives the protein CASSVVDNYGYTF.

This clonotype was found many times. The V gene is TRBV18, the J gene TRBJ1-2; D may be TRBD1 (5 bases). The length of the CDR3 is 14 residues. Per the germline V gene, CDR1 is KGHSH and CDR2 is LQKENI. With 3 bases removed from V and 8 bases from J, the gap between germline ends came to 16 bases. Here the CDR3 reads CASSPGVRRGGYTF. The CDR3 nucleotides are TGTGCCAGCTCACCGGGGGTCCGCCGGGGGGGCTACACCTTC.

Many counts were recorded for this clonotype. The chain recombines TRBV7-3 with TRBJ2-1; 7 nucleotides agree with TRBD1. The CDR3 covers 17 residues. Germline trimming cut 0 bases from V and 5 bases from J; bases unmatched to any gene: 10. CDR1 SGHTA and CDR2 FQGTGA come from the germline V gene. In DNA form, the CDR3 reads TGTGCCAGCAGCTTAACACCACACCTCGGGACAGACAATGAGCAGTTCTTC. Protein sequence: CASSLTPHLGTDNEQFF. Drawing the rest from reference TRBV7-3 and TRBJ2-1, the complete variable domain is GAGVSQTPSNKVTEKGKYVELRCDPISGHTALYWYRQSLGQGPEFLIYFQGTGAADDSGLPNDRFFAVRPEGSVSTLKIQRTERGDSAVYLCASSLTPHLGTDNEQFFGPGTRLTVL.

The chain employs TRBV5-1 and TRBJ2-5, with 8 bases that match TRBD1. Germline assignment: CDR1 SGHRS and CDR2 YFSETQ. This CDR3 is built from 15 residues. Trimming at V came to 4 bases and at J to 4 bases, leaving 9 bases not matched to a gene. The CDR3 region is CASSAGQGWAETQYF. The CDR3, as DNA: TGCGCCAGCAGCGCCGGACAGGGATGGGCAGAGACCCAGTACTTC. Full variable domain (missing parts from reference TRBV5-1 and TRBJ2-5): KAGVTQTPRYLIKTRGQQVTLSCSPISGHRSVSWYQQTPGQGLQFLFEYFSETQRNKGNFPGRFSGRQFSNSRSEMNVSTLELGDSALYLCASSAGQGWAETQYFGPGTRLLVL.